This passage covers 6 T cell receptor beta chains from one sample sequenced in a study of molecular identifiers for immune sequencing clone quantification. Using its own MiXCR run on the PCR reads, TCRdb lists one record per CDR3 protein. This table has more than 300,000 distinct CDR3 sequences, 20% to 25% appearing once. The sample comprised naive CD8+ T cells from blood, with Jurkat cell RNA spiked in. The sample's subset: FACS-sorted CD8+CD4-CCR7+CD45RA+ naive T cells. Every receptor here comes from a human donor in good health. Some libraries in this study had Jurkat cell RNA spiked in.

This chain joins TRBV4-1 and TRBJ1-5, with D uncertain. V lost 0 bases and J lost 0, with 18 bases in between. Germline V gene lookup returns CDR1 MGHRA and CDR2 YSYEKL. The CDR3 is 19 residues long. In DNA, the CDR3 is TGCGCCAGCAGCCAAGATCCGCCAGCTAGACTTTATAGCAATCAGCCCCAGCATTTT. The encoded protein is CASSQDPPARLYSNQPQHF.

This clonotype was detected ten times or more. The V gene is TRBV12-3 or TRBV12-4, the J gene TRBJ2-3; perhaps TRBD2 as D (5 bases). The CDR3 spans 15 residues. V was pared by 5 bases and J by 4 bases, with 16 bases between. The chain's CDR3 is CASSQLVGVADTQYF. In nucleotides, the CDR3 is TGTGCCAGCAGTCAATTGGTGGGAGTTGCAGATACGCAGTATTTT.

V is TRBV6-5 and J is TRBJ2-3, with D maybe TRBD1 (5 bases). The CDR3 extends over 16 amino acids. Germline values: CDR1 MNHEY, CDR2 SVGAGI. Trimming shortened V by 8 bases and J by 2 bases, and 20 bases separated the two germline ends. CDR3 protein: CASGHWAGMDTDTQYF. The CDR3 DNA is TGTGCCAGCGGTCATTGGGCAGGGATGGACACAGATACGCAGTATTTT.

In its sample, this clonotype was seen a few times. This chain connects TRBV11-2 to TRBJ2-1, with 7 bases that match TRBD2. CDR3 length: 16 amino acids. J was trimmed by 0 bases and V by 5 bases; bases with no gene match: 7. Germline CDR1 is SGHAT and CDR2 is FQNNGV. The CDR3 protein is CASSISAGSSYNEQFF. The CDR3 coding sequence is TGTGCCAGCAGCATCTCAGCGGGGAGCTCCTACAATGAGCAGTTCTTC.

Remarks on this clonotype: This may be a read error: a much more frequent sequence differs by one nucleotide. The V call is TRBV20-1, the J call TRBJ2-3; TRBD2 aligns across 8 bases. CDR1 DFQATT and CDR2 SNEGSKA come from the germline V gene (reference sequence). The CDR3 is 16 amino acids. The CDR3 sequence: CSARDVSGTVTDSQYF. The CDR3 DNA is TGCAGTGCTAGAGATGTTAGCGGGACGGTCACAGATTCGCAGTATTTT.

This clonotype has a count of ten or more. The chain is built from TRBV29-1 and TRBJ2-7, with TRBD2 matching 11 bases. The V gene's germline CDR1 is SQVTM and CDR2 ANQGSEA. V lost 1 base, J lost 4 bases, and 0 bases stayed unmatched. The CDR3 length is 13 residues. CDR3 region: CSVEVAGGYEQYF. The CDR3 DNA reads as TGCAGCGTTGAAGTAGCGGGGGGGTACGAGCAGTACTTC.